The T cell receptor (beta chain) described here comes from a study of stem cell transplantation in POMP-related autoinflammatory disease. Study-level background: Before transplant: CD4+ naive skewing, low CD8+ proportions, reduced cytokine secretion.

Findings of the study overall: A trend toward lower repertoire diversity and greater clonality appeared in every analyzed T-cell subset of PRAID patients.

This clone has a single count. What it binds is unknown. The repertoire was sequenced with immunoSEQ multiplex PCR; TCRdb's copy has only in-frame clones and lacks some. The sample includes 9,000 to 10,000 clones, about 76% of them seen just once. Germline CDR1 and CDR2: SGHTA and FQGNSA. The CDR3 loop spans 17 amino acids. V was cut by 2 bases and J by 2 bases, with 17 bases left in between. The chain links TRBV7-2 to TRBJ2-3, with no clear D. The TCR originated in a human patient with POMP-related autoinflammation and immune dysregulation (PRAID). Some T cells may be graft donor cells. Source: CD4+ T cells from PBMCs, taken after stem cell transplantation. This CDR3 is CASSLFPQWDDTDTQYF. The CDR3 nucleotides are TGTGCCAGCAGCTTATTTCCACAGTGGGATGACACAGATACGCAGTATTTT.